Listed below are T cell receptor beta chains from one sample, sequenced in a study of Ad26.COV2.S vaccination and SARS-CoV-2 variants. Libraries were prepared by immunoSEQ multiplex PCR; TCRdb keeps only in-frame clonotypes and omits some of them. The sample contains around 400,000 clones, 83% of which appear only once. Specimen: peripheral blood, collected in a trial of Ad26.COV2.S vaccine versus placebo. These receptors were taken from a person between 18 and 65 years old who received the Ad26.COV2.S COVID-19 vaccine or a placebo. The CDR3 runs from the conserved cysteine through the conserved F or W. Fields, in order: clone size, CDR3 length, V gene, D gene, J gene, CDR3 protein, CDR3 DNA. D genes are given only for firm matches. The size field is filled for only some rows; it gives once, few, many or a size class.

clone_size: -
cdr3_length: 15
v_call: TRBV7-2
d_call: -
j_call: TRBJ2-7
cdr3_aa: CASSLDRVYPYEQYF
cdr3_nt: TGTGCCAGCAGCTTAGACAGGGTGTATCCCTACGAGCAGTACTTC

clone_size: -
cdr3_length: 14
v_call: TRBV5-1
d_call: -
j_call: TRBJ1-1
cdr3_aa: CASTTSTGNTEAFF
cdr3_nt: TGCGCCAGCACCACAAGTACAGGGAACACTGAAGCTTTCTTT

clone_size: -
cdr3_length: 16
v_call: TRBV19
d_call: TRBD1
j_call: TRBJ1-4
cdr3_aa: CASRPSGGQFNEKLFF
cdr3_nt: TGTGCCAGTAGACCCTCGGGGGGACAGTTCAATGAAAAACTGTTTTTT

clone_size: -
cdr3_length: 14
v_call: TRBV6-5
d_call: -
j_call: TRBJ2-1
cdr3_aa: CASSVTAEHNEQFF
cdr3_nt: TGTGCCAGCAGCGTTACGGCGGAACACAATGAGCAGTTCTTC

clone_size: -
cdr3_length: 15
v_call: TRBV11-2
d_call: -
j_call: TRBJ2-7
cdr3_aa: CASSPIRDNSYEQYF
cdr3_nt: TGTGCCAGCAGCCCTATCCGGGACAACTCCTACGAGCAGTACTTC

clone_size: -
cdr3_length: 14
v_call: TRBV4-2
d_call: -
j_call: TRBJ1-1
cdr3_aa: CASSQDPANTEAFF
cdr3_nt: TGTGCCAGCAGCCAAGATCCAGCGAACACTGAAGCTTTCTTT

clone_size: -
cdr3_length: 14
v_call: TRBV5-1
d_call: -
j_call: TRBJ1-2
cdr3_aa: CASSLGGRYDGYTF
cdr3_nt: TGCGCCAGCAGCTTGGGGGGGAGGTACGATGGCTACACCTTC

clone_size: -
cdr3_length: 14
v_call: TRBV19
d_call: -
j_call: TRBJ2-1
cdr3_aa: CATDGGPPHNEQFF
cdr3_nt: TGTGCCACCGACGGGGGGCCCCCCCACAATGAGCAGTTCTTC

clone_size: -
cdr3_length: 12
v_call: TRBV5-1
d_call: -
j_call: TRBJ2-1
cdr3_aa: CASSSGLNEQFF
cdr3_nt: TGCGCCAGCAGCTCCGGGCTCAATGAGCAGTTCTTC

clone_size: -
cdr3_length: 16
v_call: TRBV9
d_call: TRBD2
j_call: TRBJ2-3
cdr3_aa: CASSTKRGPYTDTQYF
cdr3_nt: TGTGCCAGCAGCACGAAGCGGGGGCCTTACACAGATACGCAGTATTTT

clone_size: -
cdr3_length: 19
v_call: TRBV18
d_call: TRBD1
j_call: TRBJ1-1
cdr3_aa: CASSPGTNRGVSGNTEAFF
cdr3_nt: TGTGCCAGCTCACCAGGGACGAACAGGGGAGTATCGGGGAACACTGAAGCTTTCTTT

clone_size: -
cdr3_length: 17
v_call: TRBV5-1
d_call: TRBD2
j_call: TRBJ2-2
cdr3_aa: CASSWGLAGEVSGELFF
cdr3_nt: TGCGCCAGCAGCTGGGGACTAGCGGGAGAAGTATCCGGGGAGCTGTTTTTT

clone_size: -
cdr3_length: 14
v_call: TRBV30
d_call: -
j_call: TRBJ1-5
cdr3_aa: CAWSTGISNQPQHF
cdr3_nt: TGTGCCTGGAGTACAGGGATTAGCAATCAGCCCCAGCATTTT

clone_size: -
cdr3_length: 13
v_call: TRBV6-5
d_call: -
j_call: TRBJ2-7
cdr3_aa: CASGPGARNEQYF
cdr3_nt: TGTGCCAGCGGGCCGGGAGCGAGGAACGAGCAGTACTTC

clone_size: -
cdr3_length: 14
v_call: TRBV19
d_call: -
j_call: TRBJ2-5
cdr3_aa: CASSRFRDSKTQYF
cdr3_nt: TGTGCCAGTAGTAGATTCAGGGATTCAAAGACCCAGTACTTC

clone_size: -
cdr3_length: 15
v_call: TRBV6-5
d_call: TRBD2
j_call: TRBJ2-7
cdr3_aa: CASSPGGRGSYEQYF
cdr3_nt: TGTGCCAGCAGCCCCGGCGGGAGGGGATCCTACGAGCAGTACTTC

clone_size: few
cdr3_length: 16
v_call: TRBV3-1/TRBV3-2
d_call: -
j_call: TRBJ1-5
cdr3_aa: CASSHAGGSSNQPQHF
cdr3_nt: TGTGCCAGCAGCCATGCCGGTGGCAGTAGCAATCAGCCCCAGCATTTT

clone_size: -
cdr3_length: 13
v_call: TRBV28
d_call: -
j_call: TRBJ1-5
cdr3_aa: CASSTEWDQPQHF
cdr3_nt: TGTGCCAGCAGTACAGAATGGGATCAGCCCCAGCATTTT

clone_size: -
cdr3_length: 14
v_call: TRBV5-1
d_call: TRBD1
j_call: TRBJ1-2
cdr3_aa: CASSPLTGAYGYTF
cdr3_nt: TGCGCCAGCAGCCCGCTGACAGGGGCTTATGGCTACACCTTC

clone_size: -
cdr3_length: 11
v_call: TRBV10-3
d_call: TRBD1
j_call: TRBJ2-7
cdr3_aa: CASGQGGEQYF
cdr3_nt: TGTGCCTCGGGACAGGGCGGCGAGCAGTACTTC

clone_size: few
cdr3_length: 15
v_call: TRBV5-1
d_call: TRBD1
j_call: TRBJ1-3
cdr3_aa: CASSSGQSSGNTIYF
cdr3_nt: TGCGCCAGCAGCTCGGGACAGTCCTCTGGAAACACCATATATTTT

clone_size: -
cdr3_length: 18
v_call: TRBV11-2
d_call: TRBD2
j_call: TRBJ2-1
cdr3_aa: CASSLWAVSGRSYNEQFF
cdr3_nt: TGTGCCAGCAGCTTGTGGGCGGTTAGCGGGAGATCCTACAATGAGCAGTTCTTC

clone_size: -
cdr3_length: 14
v_call: TRBV6-5
d_call: -
j_call: TRBJ1-2
cdr3_aa: CASRNTGDNYGYTF
cdr3_nt: TGTGCCAGCAGAAATACTGGGGATAACTATGGCTACACCTTC

clone_size: -
cdr3_length: 15
v_call: TRBV5-4
d_call: -
j_call: TRBJ2-7
cdr3_aa: CASIPGGPTTYEQYF
cdr3_nt: TGTGCCAGCATTCCAGGGGGGCCGACCACCTACGAGCAGTACTTC

clone_size: once
cdr3_length: 15
v_call: TRBV7-2
d_call: -
j_call: TRBJ1-1
cdr3_aa: CASSLGGGVNTEAFF
cdr3_nt: TGTGCCAGCAGCTTAGGCGGGGGGGTGAACACTGAAGCTTTCTTT

clone_size: -
cdr3_length: 16
v_call: TRBV7-6
d_call: -
j_call: TRBJ2-7
cdr3_aa: CASSLGGGGANYEQYF
cdr3_nt: TGTGCCAGCAGCTTAGGGGGCGGGGGCGCAAACTACGAGCAGTACTTC

clone_size: once
cdr3_length: 15
v_call: TRBV5-1
d_call: -
j_call: TRBJ1-1
cdr3_aa: CASSLAGVLNTEAFF
cdr3_nt: TGCGCCAGCAGCTTGGCCGGCGTCTTGAACACTGAAGCTTTCTTT

clone_size: -
cdr3_length: 14
v_call: TRBV5-1
d_call: -
j_call: TRBJ2-3
cdr3_aa: CASSLEGGTDTQYF
cdr3_nt: TGCGCCAGCAGCTTGGAAGGGGGCACAGATACGCAGTATTTT

clone_size: -
cdr3_length: 14
v_call: TRBV21-1
d_call: -
j_call: TRBJ2-6
cdr3_aa: CASSTHSGANVLTF
cdr3_nt: TGTGCCAGCAGCACCCACTCTGGGGCCAACGTCCTGACTTTC

clone_size: -
cdr3_length: 14
v_call: TRBV6-5
d_call: -
j_call: TRBJ1-6
cdr3_aa: CASTRTLNNSPLHF
cdr3_nt: TGTGCCAGCACTCGTACACTCAATAATTCACCCCTCCACTTT

clone_size: -
cdr3_length: 14
v_call: TRBV11-3
d_call: TRBD1
j_call: TRBJ1-4
cdr3_aa: CASSLGTGNEKLFF
cdr3_nt: TGTGCCAGCAGCTTAGGGACAGGGAACGAAAAACTGTTTTTT

clone_size: -
cdr3_length: 13
v_call: TRBV6-2/TRBV6-3
d_call: -
j_call: TRBJ2-5
cdr3_aa: CASSRGGQETQYF
cdr3_nt: TGTGCCAGCAGTAGGGGGGGCCAAGAGACCCAGTACTTC

clone_size: -
cdr3_length: 14
v_call: TRBV29-1
d_call: TRBD1
j_call: TRBJ1-1
cdr3_aa: CSVAGRGHWPEAFF
cdr3_nt: TGCAGCGTTGCCGGCAGGGGGCATTGGCCTGAAGCTTTCTTT

clone_size: -
cdr3_length: 15
v_call: TRBV4-2
d_call: TRBD1
j_call: TRBJ1-2
cdr3_aa: CASSQDGTDGYGYTF
cdr3_nt: TGTGCCAGCAGCCAAGACGGGACAGATGGCTATGGCTACACCTTC